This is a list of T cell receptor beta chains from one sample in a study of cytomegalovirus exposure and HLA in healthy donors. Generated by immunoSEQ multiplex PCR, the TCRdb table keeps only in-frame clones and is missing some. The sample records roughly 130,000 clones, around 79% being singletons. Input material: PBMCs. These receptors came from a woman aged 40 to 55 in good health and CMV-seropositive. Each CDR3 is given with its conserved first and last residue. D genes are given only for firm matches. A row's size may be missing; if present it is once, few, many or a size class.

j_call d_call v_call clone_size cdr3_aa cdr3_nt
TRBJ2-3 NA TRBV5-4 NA CASSLAPSTDTQYF TGTGCCAGCAGCTTGGCCCCTAGCACAGATACGCAGTATTTT
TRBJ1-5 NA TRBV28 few CASSLRVSNQPQHF TGTGCCAGCAGTCTCCGGGTCTCCAATCAGCCCCAGCATTTT
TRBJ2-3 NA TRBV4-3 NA CASSQGTKGTDTQYF TGCGCCAGCAGCCAAGGGACTAAAGGGACAGATACGCAGTATTTT
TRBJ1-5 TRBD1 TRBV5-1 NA CASSETGEQPQHF TGCGCCAGCAGCGAAACAGGGGAACAGCCCCAGCATTTT
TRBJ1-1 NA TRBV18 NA CASSPQVGTEAFF TGTGCCAGCTCACCCCAGGTTGGGACTGAAGCTTTCTTT
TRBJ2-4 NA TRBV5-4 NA CASSPGSSGTKNIQYF TGTGCCAGCAGCCCGGGGTCATCTGGGACCAAAAACATTCAGTACTTC
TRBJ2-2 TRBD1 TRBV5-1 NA CASRDRKTVGELFF TGCGCCAGCAGGGACAGGAAAACGGTCGGGGAGCTGTTTTTT
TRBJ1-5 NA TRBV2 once CASSENSAGQPQHF TGTGCCAGCAGTGAAAACAGCGCGGGTCAGCCCCAGCATTTT
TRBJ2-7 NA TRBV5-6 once CASSLRRYEQYF TGTGCCAGCAGCTTGCGTCGCTACGAGCAGTACTTC
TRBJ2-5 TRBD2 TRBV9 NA CASSGGTSGRIQETQYF TGTGCCAGCAGCGGGGGGACTAGCGGGAGGATACAAGAGACCCAGTACTTC
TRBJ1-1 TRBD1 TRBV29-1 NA CSVGGETGRMNTEAFF TGCAGCGTTGGGGGAGAGACAGGGAGGATGAACACTGAAGCTTTCTTT
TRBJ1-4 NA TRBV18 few CASSPGQRGEKLFF TGTGCCAGCTCACCTGGGCAGCGGGGTGAAAAACTGTTTTTT
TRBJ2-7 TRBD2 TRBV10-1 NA CASRTPLADSYEQYF TGCGCCAGCAGAACCCCACTAGCGGACTCCTACGAGCAGTACTTC
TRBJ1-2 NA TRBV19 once CASSIYTDRRAEGYTF TGTGCCAGTAGTATATATACCGACAGGCGAGCAGAGGGCTACACCTTC
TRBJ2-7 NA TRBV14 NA CASSPTAIYEQYF TGTGCCAGCAGCCCGACAGCCATCTACGAGCAGTACTTC
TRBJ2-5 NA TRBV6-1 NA CASSSGLHQETQYF TGTGCCAGCAGTAGCGGACTACACCAAGAGACCCAGTACTTC
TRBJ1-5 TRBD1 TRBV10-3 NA CAIGVTGGNQPQHF TGTGCCATCGGGGTCACAGGGGGCAATCAGCCCCAGCATTTT
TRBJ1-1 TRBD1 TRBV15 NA CATSRRTGMNTEAFF TGTGCCACCAGCAGGAGGACAGGTATGAACACTGAAGCTTTCTTT
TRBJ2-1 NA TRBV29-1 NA CSVGGGGYNEQFF TGCAGCGTTGGAGGGGGGGGCTACAATGAGCAGTTCTTC
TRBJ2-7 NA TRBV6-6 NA CASSYGPVGVQYF TGTGCCAGCAGTTACGGACCGGTCGGGGTGCAGTACTTC
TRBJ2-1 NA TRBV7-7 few CASSPRDVGGEQFF TGTGCCAGCAGCCCCAGAGATGTCGGGGGTGAGCAGTTCTTC
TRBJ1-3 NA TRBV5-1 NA CASGPGGSGNTIYF TGCGCCAGCGGCCCCGGGGGATCCGGAAACACCATATATTTT
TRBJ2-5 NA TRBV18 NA CASSPPYLGGQETQYF TGTGCCAGCTCACCACCATACCTCGGGGGCCAAGAGACCCAGTACTTC
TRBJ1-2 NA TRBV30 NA CAWTATGTNYGYTF TGTGCCTGGACTGCGACAGGTACCAACTATGGCTACACCTTC
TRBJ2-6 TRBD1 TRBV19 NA CASSARQGATSMTF TGTGCCAGTAGTGCCCGACAGGGGGCGACGTCCATGACTTTC
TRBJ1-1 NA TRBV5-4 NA CASSSTLDRRNTEAFF TGTGCCAGCAGCTCGACGCTCGACAGGAGGAACACTGAAGCTTTCTTT
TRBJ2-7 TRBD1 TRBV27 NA CASGDRQGRGEQYF TGTGCCAGCGGAGATCGACAGGGGCGTGGCGAGCAGTACTTC
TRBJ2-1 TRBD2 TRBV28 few CASSLFGLVIPYNEQFF TGTGCCAGCAGTTTATTCGGACTAGTCATCCCCTACAATGAGCAGTTCTTC
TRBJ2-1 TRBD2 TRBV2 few CASSGGLSGGRSSYNEQFF TGTGCCAGCAGTGGGGGACTTAGCGGGGGGCGGAGCTCCTACAATGAGCAGTTCTTC
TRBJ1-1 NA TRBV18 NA CASSQNRGHRQNTEAFF TGTGCCAGCTCACAAAACCGAGGTCACCGGCAGAACACTGAAGCTTTCTTT
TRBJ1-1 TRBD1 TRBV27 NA CASMRQGFPEAFF TGTGCCAGCATGCGACAGGGCTTCCCTGAAGCTTTCTTT